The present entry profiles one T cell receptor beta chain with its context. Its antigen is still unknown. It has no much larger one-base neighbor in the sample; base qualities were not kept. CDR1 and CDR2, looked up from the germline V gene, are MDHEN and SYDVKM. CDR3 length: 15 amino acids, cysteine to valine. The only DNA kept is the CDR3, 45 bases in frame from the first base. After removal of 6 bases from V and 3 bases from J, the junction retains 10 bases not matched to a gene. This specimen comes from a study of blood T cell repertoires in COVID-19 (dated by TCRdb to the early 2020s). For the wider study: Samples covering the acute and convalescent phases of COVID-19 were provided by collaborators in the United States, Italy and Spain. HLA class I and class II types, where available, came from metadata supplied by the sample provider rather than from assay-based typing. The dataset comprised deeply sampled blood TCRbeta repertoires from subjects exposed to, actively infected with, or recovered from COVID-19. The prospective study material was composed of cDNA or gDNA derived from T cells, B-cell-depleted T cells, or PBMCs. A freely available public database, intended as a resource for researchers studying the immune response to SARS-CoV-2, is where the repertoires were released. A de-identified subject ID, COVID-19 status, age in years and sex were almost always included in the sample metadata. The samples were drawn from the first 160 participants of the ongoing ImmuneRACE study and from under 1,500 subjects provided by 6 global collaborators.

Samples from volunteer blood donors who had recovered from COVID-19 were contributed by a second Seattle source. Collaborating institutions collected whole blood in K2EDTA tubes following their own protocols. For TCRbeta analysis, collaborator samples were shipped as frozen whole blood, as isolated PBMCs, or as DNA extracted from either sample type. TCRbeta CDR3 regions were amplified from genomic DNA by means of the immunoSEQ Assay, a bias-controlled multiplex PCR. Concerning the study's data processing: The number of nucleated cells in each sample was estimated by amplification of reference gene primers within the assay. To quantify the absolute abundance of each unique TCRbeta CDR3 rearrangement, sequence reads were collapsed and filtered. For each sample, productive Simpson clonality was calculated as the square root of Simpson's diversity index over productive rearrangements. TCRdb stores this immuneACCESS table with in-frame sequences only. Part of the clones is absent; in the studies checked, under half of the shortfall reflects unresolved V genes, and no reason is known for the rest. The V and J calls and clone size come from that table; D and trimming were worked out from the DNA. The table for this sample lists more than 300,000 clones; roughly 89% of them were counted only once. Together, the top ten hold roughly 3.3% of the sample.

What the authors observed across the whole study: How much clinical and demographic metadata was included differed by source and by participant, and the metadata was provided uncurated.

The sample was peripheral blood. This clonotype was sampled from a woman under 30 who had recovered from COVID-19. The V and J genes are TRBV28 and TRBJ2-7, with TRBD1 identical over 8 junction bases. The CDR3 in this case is CASRPGGSSYYEQYV. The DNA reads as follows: TGTGCCAGCAGACCAGGGGGCAGCTCCTACTACGAGCAGTACGTC.